The clone carrying this T cell receptor (beta chain) was recorded only once. This entry comes from a study of T cell responses to AZD1222 COVID-19 vaccine. Method: immunoSEQ multiplex PCR; TCRdb's copy keeps in-frame clones and lacks some. This sample has 110,000 to 150,000 clones; 80% to 95% occur once, and the top ten carry less than 3.5%. V lost 10 bases and J lost 0, with 18 bases in between. Germline assignment: CDR1 KGHDR and CDR2 SFDVKD. The CDR3 has 16 amino acids. The origin of this receptor is an adult who received the AZD1222 COVID-19 vaccine. The chain has TRBV24-1 and TRBJ2-1; D call uncertain. The input for sequencing was peripheral blood, taken 28 days after the second AZD1222 dose. The CDR3 DNA is TGTGCCACTCAGCCGTCGGCATCGAGCTCCTACAATGAGCAGTTCTTC. Amino acid sequence: CATQPSASSSYNEQFF.